This TCR beta chain was recorded in a study of shared clonotypes between healthy human individuals. Trimming stripped 1 base from V and 0 bases from J, with 9 bases between. The CDR3 length is 15 residues. Germline lookup yields CDR1 LNHNV and CDR2 YYDKDF (reference sequence). TCRdb's table, derived via immunoSEQ multiplex PCR, lists solely in-frame clones and lacks some. The sample has over 750,000 clones, roughly 96% seen once. CD8 cells classed as naive were CD45RO-negative and positively selected for CCR7, excluding terminally differentiated effector memory CD45RA+ cells. The chain joins TRBV15 to TRBJ1-1; D not resolved. Input material: naive CD8+ T cells sorted from blood. The clonotype comes from a young man in good health. CDR3 region: CATSRGHGLNTEAFF. CDR3 nucleotides: TGTGCCACCAGCAGAGGCCATGGTCTGAACACTGAAGCTTTCTTT.